This T cell receptor (beta chain) originates from a study of blood T cell repertoires in COVID-19. Study-level background: Samples came from the United States, Italy and Spain, spanning acute and convalescent COVID-19. T cells, B-cell-depleted T cells, or PBMCs supplied cDNA or gDNA.

Original methodology: Reference gene primer amplification gave estimated nucleated cell counts. The data were produced by immunoSEQ multiplex PCR, yet TCRdb's version contains in-frame clones alone and is incomplete. V and J calls plus clone size are reproduced from that table; the DNA served to infer D and trimming. The sample includes fewer than 500,000 clones, about 87% of them seen just once. Seattle enrolled patients during active infection and tracked them longitudinally. The germline V and J ends were trimmed by 4 bases and 4 bases, with 33 bases remaining between them. CDR1 and CDR2 (germline): KGHDR, SFDVKD. The CDR3 extends over 21 amino acids.

Source material: peripheral blood. The V and J genes are TRBV24-1 and TRBJ2-5; D might be TRBD1 (8 bases). This TCR was recovered from a man in his late teens or twenties with COVID-19, enrolled during active disease. The CDR3 nucleotides read TGTGCCACCAGTGACTCCGGACGGCCAGGGGGCGGGGGAGATAAGACAGAGACCCAGTACTTC. Translated: CATSDSGRPGGGGDKTETQYF.